This is a list of T cell receptor beta chains from one sample in a study of T cell changes during pregnancy in multiple sclerosis. The data were produced by immunoSEQ multiplex PCR, yet TCRdb's version contains in-frame clones alone and is incomplete. Of about 70,000 clones detected, over 80% appear once; the ten largest clones hold roughly 3.2%. The source was CD8+ T cells from peripheral blood mononuclear cells, collected in the third trimester of pregnancy. The receptors derive from a female donor in good health, enrolled as a control in a pregnancy study. CDR3s include the opening cysteine and the closing phenylalanine or tryptophan. The D gene is left open where the match is weak. Size values are once, few and many counts, or a class for expanded clones, and some rows have none.

CDR3: CASSSTTGSQYF; DNA: TGTGCCAGCAGTTCTACTACAGGGTCGCAGTACTTC; J: TRBJ2-5; length: 12; size: once; D: -; V: TRBV6-5
CDR3: CASSSRVGRAEAFF; DNA: TGTGCCAGCAGCTCGCGGGTTGGGCGGGCTGAAGCTTTCTTT; J: TRBJ1-1; length: 14; size: -; D: -; V: TRBV7-9
CDR3: CASSLNSPSTDTQYF; DNA: TGCGCCAGCAGCTTGAACAGTCCCAGCACAGATACGCAGTATTTT; J: TRBJ2-3; length: 15; size: -; D: -; V: TRBV5-1
CDR3: CASSMGRGGGKEGVGEQFF; DNA: TGTGCCAGCAGTATGGGTCGGGGAGGGGGAAAAGAGGGGGTCGGCGAGCAGTTCTTC; J: TRBJ2-1; length: 19; size: -; D: -; V: TRBV13
CDR3: CASSQLGAGQETQYF; DNA: TGTGCCAGCAGCCAACTTGGGGCGGGGCAAGAGACCCAGTACTTC; J: TRBJ2-5; length: 15; size: -; D: -; V: TRBV7-8
CDR3: CATKYAIPGNYGYTF; DNA: TGTGCCACCAAATATGCCATACCCGGGAACTATGGCTACACCTTC; J: TRBJ1-2; length: 15; size: -; D: -; V: TRBV10-3
CDR3: CASSEDFVGVTEAFF; DNA: TGTGCCAGCAGTGAAGACTTTGTCGGGGTCACTGAAGCTTTCTTT; J: TRBJ1-1; length: 15; size: -; D: -; V: TRBV6-1
CDR3: CASSGGTALRGTEAFF; DNA: TGTGCCAGCAGTGGAGGAACAGCCTTAAGGGGCACTGAAGCTTTCTTT; J: TRBJ1-1; length: 16; size: -; D: -; V: TRBV2
CDR3: CASTQGMGGELFF; DNA: TGTGCCAGCACTCAGGGAATGGGCGGGGAGCTGTTTTTT; J: TRBJ2-2; length: 13; size: -; D: -; V: TRBV11-3
CDR3: CAIPGDNTEAFF; DNA: TGTGCTATCCCAGGGGACAACACTGAAGCTTTCTTT; J: TRBJ1-1; length: 12; size: -; D: -; V: TRBV2
CDR3: CASSLRQTSGGNYEQYF; DNA: TGTGCCAGCAGCTTACGACAGACTAGCGGGGGTAACTACGAGCAGTACTTC; J: TRBJ2-7; length: 17; size: -; D: TRBD2; V: TRBV7-9
CDR3: CASSELAGLVNEQFF; DNA: TGTGCCAGCAGTGAACTAGCGGGGCTAGTAAATGAGCAGTTCTTC; J: TRBJ2-1; length: 15; size: few; D: TRBD2; V: TRBV6-1
CDR3: CASSIRDRGQPQHF; DNA: TGTGCCAGTAGTATCCGGGACAGGGGACAGCCCCAGCATTTT; J: TRBJ1-5; length: 14; size: -; D: TRBD1; V: TRBV19
CDR3: CATRGQGDSPLHF; DNA: TGTGCGACCCGGGGACAGGGGGACTCACCCCTCCACTTT; J: TRBJ1-6; length: 13; size: -; D: TRBD1; V: TRBV4-2
CDR3: CASSQGTVGGTDTQYF; DNA: TGTGCCAGCAGCCAAGGGACAGTTGGAGGCACAGATACGCAGTATTTT; J: TRBJ2-3; length: 16; size: once; D: -; V: TRBV14
CDR3: CASSWGPGNTIYF; DNA: TGTGCCAGCAGTTGGGGGCCTGGAAACACCATATATTTT; J: TRBJ1-3; length: 13; size: -; D: -; V: TRBV27
CDR3: CASSQAYLFRPGEGGQPQHF; DNA: TGCGCCAGCAGCCAAGCGTATCTCTTTCGGCCGGGGGAAGGAGGTCAGCCCCAGCATTTT; J: TRBJ1-5; length: 20; size: few; D: -; V: TRBV4-3
CDR3: CASSEPMALAGGKIYNEQFF; DNA: TGTGCCAGCAGTGAACCAATGGCACTAGCGGGGGGGAAGATATACAATGAGCAGTTCTTC; J: TRBJ2-1; length: 20; size: -; D: TRBD2; V: TRBV6-1
CDR3: CASSLGRGSRNEQFF; DNA: TGTGCCAGCAGCTTGGGGAGGGGGTCACGGAATGAGCAGTTCTTC; J: TRBJ2-1; length: 15; size: -; D: -; V: TRBV13
CDR3: CAWSGGYEQYF; DNA: TGTGCCTGGAGTGGAGGCTACGAGCAGTACTTC; J: TRBJ2-7; length: 11; size: -; D: -; V: TRBV30
CDR3: CASSSRGTGELFF; DNA: TGTGCCAGCAGTTCCAGGGGCACCGGGGAGCTGTTTTTT; J: TRBJ2-2; length: 13; size: -; D: -; V: TRBV27
CDR3: CASSITPNTEAFF; DNA: TGTGCCAGCAGTATAACACCAAACACTGAAGCTTTCTTT; J: TRBJ1-1; length: 13; size: -; D: -; V: TRBV27
CDR3: CASKDSYEQYF; DNA: TGTGCCAGCAAAGACAGCTACGAGCAGTACTTC; J: TRBJ2-7; length: 11; size: -; D: -; V: TRBV6-6
CDR3: CASSVAHPADEQFF; DNA: TGTGCCAGCAGCGTAGCTCACCCCGCGGATGAGCAGTTCTTC; J: TRBJ2-1; length: 14; size: -; D: -; V: TRBV9
CDR3: CASRRENTEAFF; DNA: TGTGCCAGCAGGAGAGAGAACACTGAAGCTTTCTTT; J: TRBJ1-1; length: 12; size: -; D: -; V: TRBV5-4
CDR3: CASSPPLPGPYEQYF; DNA: TGTGCCAGCAGCCCCCCCCTCCCCGGTCCCTACGAGCAGTACTTC; J: TRBJ2-7; length: 15; size: -; D: -; V: TRBV13
CDR3: CASSPDSNTEAFF; DNA: TGCGCCAGCAGCCCTGACTCCAACACTGAAGCTTTCTTT; J: TRBJ1-1; length: 13; size: -; D: -; V: TRBV4-3
CDR3: CATSTGRQGSEKLFF; DNA: TGTGCCACCAGCACCGGAAGGCAGGGAAGCGAAAAACTGTTTTTT; J: TRBJ1-4; length: 15; size: -; D: -; V: TRBV15
CDR3: CASSWTGSEQYF; DNA: TGTGCCAGCAGCTGGACAGGGTCCGAGCAGTACTTC; J: TRBJ2-7; length: 12; size: -; D: TRBD1; V: TRBV11-2